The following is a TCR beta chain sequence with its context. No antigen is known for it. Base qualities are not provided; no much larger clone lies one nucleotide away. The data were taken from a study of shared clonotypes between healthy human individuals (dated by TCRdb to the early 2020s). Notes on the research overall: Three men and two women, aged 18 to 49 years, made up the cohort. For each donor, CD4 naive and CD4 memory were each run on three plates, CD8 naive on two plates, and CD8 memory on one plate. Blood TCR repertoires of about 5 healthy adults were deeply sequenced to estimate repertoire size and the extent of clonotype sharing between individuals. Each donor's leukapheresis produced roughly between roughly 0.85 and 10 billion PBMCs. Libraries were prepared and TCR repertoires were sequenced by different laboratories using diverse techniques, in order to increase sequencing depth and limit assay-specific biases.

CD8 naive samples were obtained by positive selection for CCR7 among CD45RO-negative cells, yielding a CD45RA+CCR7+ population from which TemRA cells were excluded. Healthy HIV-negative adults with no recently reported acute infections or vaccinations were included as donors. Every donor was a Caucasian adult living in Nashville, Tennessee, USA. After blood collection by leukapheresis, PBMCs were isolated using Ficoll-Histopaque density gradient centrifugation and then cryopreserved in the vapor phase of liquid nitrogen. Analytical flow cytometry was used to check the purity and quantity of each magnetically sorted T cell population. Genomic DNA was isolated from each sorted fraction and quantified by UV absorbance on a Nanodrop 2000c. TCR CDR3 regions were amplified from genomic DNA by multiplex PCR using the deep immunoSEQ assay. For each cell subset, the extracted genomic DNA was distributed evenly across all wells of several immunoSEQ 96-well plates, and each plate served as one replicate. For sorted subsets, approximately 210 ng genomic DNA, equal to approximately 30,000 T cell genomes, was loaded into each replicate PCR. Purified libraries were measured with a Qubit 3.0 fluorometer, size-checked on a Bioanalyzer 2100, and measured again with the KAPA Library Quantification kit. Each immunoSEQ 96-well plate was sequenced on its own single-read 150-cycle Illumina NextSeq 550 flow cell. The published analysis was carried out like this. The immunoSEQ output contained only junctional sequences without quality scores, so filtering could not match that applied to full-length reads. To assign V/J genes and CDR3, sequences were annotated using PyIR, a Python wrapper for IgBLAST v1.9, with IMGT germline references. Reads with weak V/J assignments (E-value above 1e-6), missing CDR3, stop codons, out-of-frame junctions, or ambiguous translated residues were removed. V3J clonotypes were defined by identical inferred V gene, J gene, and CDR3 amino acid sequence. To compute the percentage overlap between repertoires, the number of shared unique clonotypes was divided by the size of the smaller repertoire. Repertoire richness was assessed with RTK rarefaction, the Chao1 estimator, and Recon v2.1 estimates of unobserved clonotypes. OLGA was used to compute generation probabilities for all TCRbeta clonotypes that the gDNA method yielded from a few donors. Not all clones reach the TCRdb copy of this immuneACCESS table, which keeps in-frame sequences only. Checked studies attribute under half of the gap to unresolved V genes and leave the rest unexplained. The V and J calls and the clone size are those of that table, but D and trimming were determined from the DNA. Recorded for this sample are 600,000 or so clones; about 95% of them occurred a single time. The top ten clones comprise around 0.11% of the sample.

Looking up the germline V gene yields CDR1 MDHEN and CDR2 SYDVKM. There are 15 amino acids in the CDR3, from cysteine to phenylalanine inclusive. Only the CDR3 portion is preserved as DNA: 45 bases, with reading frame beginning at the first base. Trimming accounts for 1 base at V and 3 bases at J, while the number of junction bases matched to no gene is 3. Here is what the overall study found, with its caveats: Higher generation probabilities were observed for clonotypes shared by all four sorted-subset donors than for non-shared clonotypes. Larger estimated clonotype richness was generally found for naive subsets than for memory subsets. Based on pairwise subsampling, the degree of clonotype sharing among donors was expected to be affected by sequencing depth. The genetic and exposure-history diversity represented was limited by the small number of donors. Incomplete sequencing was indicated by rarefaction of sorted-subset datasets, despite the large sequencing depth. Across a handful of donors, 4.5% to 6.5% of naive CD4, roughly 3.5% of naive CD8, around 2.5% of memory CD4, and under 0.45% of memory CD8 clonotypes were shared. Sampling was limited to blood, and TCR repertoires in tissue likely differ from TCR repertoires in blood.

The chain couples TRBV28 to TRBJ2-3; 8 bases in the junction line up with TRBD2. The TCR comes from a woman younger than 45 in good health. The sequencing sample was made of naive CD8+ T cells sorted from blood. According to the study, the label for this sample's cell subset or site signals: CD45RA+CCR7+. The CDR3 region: CASSLLREVTDTQYF. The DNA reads TGTGCCAGCAGTTTATTGCGGGAGGTTACAGATACGCAGTATTTT.